One and the same sample provided the 9 T cell receptor beta chains below, sequenced in a study of cytomegalovirus exposure and HLA in healthy donors. It was with 60 Vbeta and 13 Jbeta primers that the PCR ran. Clones were sequenced by immunoSEQ multiplex PCR, and TCRdb holds only the in-frame ones, with some missing. The table has around 200,000 clones, 60% to 80% seen once; the top ten hold 3.1%. The sample comprised PBMCs. The receptors shown here come from a woman aged 25 to 39 in good health and CMV-seropositive.

The chain has TRBV28 and TRBJ1-2; 10 nucleotides match TRBD1. CDR3 length equals 16 residues. After removal of 4 bases from V and 8 bases from J, the junction contained 13 bases not matched to a gene. The germline V gene encodes CDR1 MDHEN and CDR2 SYDVKM. The CDR3 DNA follows: TGTGCCAGCAGTTCCCATGGGACAGGGGATGAGTCAGGCTACACCTTC. Translated: CASSSHGTGDESGYTF.

V and J are TRBV2 and TRBJ2-5, with 9 nucleotides matching TRBD2. CDR1 and CDR2 (germline): SNHLY, FYNNEI. There are 13 residues in the CDR3. Trimming removed 6 bases from V and 2 bases from J; junction bases left unmatched: 1. CDR3 residues: CASRGLAQETQYF. The CDR3 DNA is TGTGCCAGCAGGGGACTAGCACAAGAGACCCAGTACTTC.

The J gene is TRBJ2-3, the V gene TRBV6-1, with 7 bases aligning to TRBD2. The length of the CDR3 is 14 residues. From germline, CDR1 is MNHNS and CDR2 SASEGT. Germline trimming cut 7 bases from V and 0 bases from J; bases unmatched to any gene: 4. CDR3 DNA sequence: TGTGCCAGCACAGCGGGGCCTAGCACAGATACGCAGTATTTT. Amino acids: CASTAGPSTDTQYF.

The genes are TRBV7-2 and TRBJ2-7, with TRBD2 matching over 13 bases. CDR1 and CDR2 (germline): SGHTA, FQGNSA. V dropped 5 bases and J dropped 9; count of bases not matched to a gene: 10. This CDR3 has 15 residues. In DNA form, the CDR3 reads TGTGCCAGCAGCGCCCAAACTAGCGGGAGGGCCGTGCAGTACTTC. Amino acid sequence: CASSAQTSGRAVQYF.

The chain carries TRBV29-1 and TRBJ1-2; possibly TRBD1 for D (5 bases). With 0 bases removed from V and 7 bases from J, the gap between germline ends came to 21 bases. The CDR3 totals 16 residues. Germline assignment: CDR1 SQVTM and CDR2 ANQGSEA. Written as DNA, the CDR3 is TGCAGCGTTGAAGAGCCTTCTGGGAGGGGCGGTGGTGGCTACACCTTC. Translation: CSVEEPSGRGGGGYTF.

This chain connects TRBV29-1 to TRBJ1-1; D is perhaps TRBD1 (6 bases). The germline V gene encodes CDR1 SQVTM and CDR2 ANQGSEA. V was pared by 6 bases and J by 3 bases, with 11 bases between. The CDR3 has 12 amino acids. CDR3 nucleotides: TGCAGCGTATCCAGGGGTTACACTGAAGCTTTCTTT. Translating gives CSVSRGYTEAFF.

The count of this clone is one. The gene calls are TRBV27 and TRBJ2-2; D is uncertain. The length of the CDR3 is 16 residues. In germline, CDR1 is MNHEY, CDR2 SMNVEV (reference sequence). Trimming took 2 bases from V and 3 from J, leaving 13 bases between them. The CDR3 bases are TGTGCCAGCAGTTTAGGAGTCGGGTTTGACACCGGGGAGCTGTTTTTT. The encoded protein is CASSLGVGFDTGELFF.

The chain combines TRBV5-1 with TRBJ2-5, with 7 bases fitting TRBD1. J gave up 4 bases and V 4 bases, and 7 bases lay outside the gene matches. Germline CDR1 is SGHRS and CDR2 is YFSETQ. CDR3 length: 14 amino acids. The CDR3 reads CASSGGQKPETQYF. In nucleotides, the CDR3 is TGCGCCAGCAGCGGGGGACAGAAGCCAGAGACCCAGTACTTC.

The CDR3 bases are TGTGCCAGCAGCTTAGAAACTCGCGAGACCCAGTACTTC. Its translation is CASSLETRETQYF. The chain carries TRBV7-8 and TRBJ2-5; D not certain. The CDR3 loop spans 13 amino acids. Germline V lookup: CDR1 SGHVS, CDR2 FQNEAQ. Trimming cost V 1 base and J 5 bases, with 8 bases left between them.